This record looks at one TCR beta chain sequence and its context. This sample was taken from a study of blood T cell repertoires in COVID-19. Using immunoSEQ multiplex PCR, the repertoire was profiled, and TCRdb retains in-frame clones only, with some absent. The sample consists of about 210,000 clones, about nine tenths of them appearing once. CDR1 and CDR2 from the germline V gene are SGHAT and FQNNGV. This CDR3 comprises 18 residues. The V segment lost 4 bases and the J segment 2 bases; nucleotides outside the gene matches: 12. The sequence derives from a woman between 35 and 50 years old with acute or convalescent COVID-19. The chain combines TRBV11-2 with TRBJ2-3; 10 bases agree with TRBD2. The sequenced sample was peripheral blood. As DNA, the CDR3 is TGTGCCAGCAGCTCTCAGTTTATAGCGGGGGGATTCACAGATACGCAGTATTTT. Its translation: CASSSQFIAGGFTDTQYF.